This TCR beta chain originates from a study of blood T cell repertoires in COVID-19. For recovered donors of Cohort 3, there were two negative PCRs, clearance, or symptom resolution. Generated by immunoSEQ multiplex PCR, the TCRdb table keeps only in-frame clones and is missing some. The profile covers 190,000 or so clones, with roughly 85% appearing a single time and roughly 20% taken by the ten largest. This CDR3 is 15 amino acids long. V was clipped by 7 bases and J by 5 bases; unmatched bases: 10. Germline lookup yields CDR1 MDHEN and CDR2 SYDVKM. The J gene is TRBJ2-7, the V gene TRBV28; 11 nucleotides agree with TRBD2. The receptor comes from a man in his forties or fifties who had recovered from COVID-19. Material for sequencing was PBMCs or T cells enriched from blood (not recorded which). CDR3 residues: CASKILAGAGDEQYF. In nucleotides, the CDR3 is TGTGCCAGCAAAATACTAGCGGGAGCAGGCGACGAGCAGTACTTC.